This TCR beta chain was identified in a study of molecular identifiers for immune sequencing clone quantification (dated by TCRdb to 2017 to 2018). For the wider study: For a replicate experiment, the RNA from either about 20,000 or 100,000 naive CD8 T cells was divided into five aliquots, and four of those aliquots went on to sequencing. The study was a methods study using CD8 T cells to benchmark molecular-identifier clustering-based TCR repertoire sequencing (MIDCIRS) and TCR RNA copy counting.

This clonotype was found a few times. Its target antigen remains unknown. Qualities for individual bases were not recorded, and no much larger clone is one base off. Naive CD8 T cell libraries were made from roughly 20,000 to 1,000,000 sorted cells using 10%, 30% or 50% of purified RNA. Naive CD8 T cells, defined as CD8+CD4-CCR7+CD45RA+, were FACS-sorted into RLT Plus buffer on a BD FACSAria II. To test detection sensitivity, Jurkat RNA equivalent to roughly nine TCR copies was spiked into samples of about 19,000-1,000,000 naive CD8 T cells. CD8 T cells were enriched with RosetteSep CD8+ T Cell Enrichment Cocktail and Ficoll-Paque, followed by ACK red cell lysis. The CDR3 spans 15 residues, from the cysteine through the phenylalanine. Only the CDR3 region is kept as DNA, spanning 45 bases read in frame from base 1. V is reduced by 4 bases and J by 6 bases, leaving a spacing of 16 bases between them. CDR1 and CDR2, looked up from the germline V gene, are MGHRA and YSYEKL.

Points the paper makes about the study in general: Spiked-in Jurkat TCR RNA (approximately 10 copies' worth), which is not part of the donor repertoire, was contained in the naive libraries. Spiked-in Jurkat TCR RNA equivalent to a single cell was reported to be detectable even among 750,000 to 1,000,000 naive CD8 T cells. In CMV-specific effector cells, over 97% of molecules were held by clones above 20 RNA copies, whereas under 1% of molecules were held by such clones in naive cells. When barcode sub-clustering was omitted, TCR diversity was inflated by chimeric consensus sequences, with chimeras reaching as high as 47%. Highly expanded clone sizes could be underestimated because identical TCR molecules may share a barcode. Approximately 2.7 recovered TCR RNA copies per cell were obtained by modeling, versus about ten by digital PCR, implying a capture efficiency of about 30%.

To prepare the library, PCR was applied. TCRdb names NextSeq 500 as the instrument used. Bulk TCR libraries were prepared as previously described, using TCR primers listed in Table S5. Purification of total RNA was performed with the Qiagen AllPrep DNA/RNA kit. Before analysis, reads from multiple sequencing runs of one library were combined. As for how the authors treated the data: Reads were retained only if an exact TCR constant sequence was present, and the retained reads were trimmed to 150 nt and grouped according to their 12-nt molecular barcodes. Reads in each barcode group were sub-clustered using a 15% Levenshtein threshold, and a quality-weighted consensus sequence was built for each RNA molecule. Non-functional sequences were discarded, and so were lower-count sequences lying one edit away from another sequence. Based on a fit of two negative binomial distributions, barcode sub-clusters having less than 20% of the maximum read count were discarded. TCRdb reprocessed the public reads (quality trimming at Q25 with fastp, clone calling with MiXCR) and kept in-frame beta chains. Identical CDR3 protein sequences are pooled into one entry, listed with their most common genes and DNA. These V and J calls rely on TCRdb rather than the paper's analysis. The sample has about 320,000 distinct CDR3 sequences on record, over 20% of them singletons. Jointly, the top ten make up 0.65% to 0.75% of the sample.

This sequence was found in a human donor in good health. Some libraries in this study had Jurkat cell RNA spiked in. The V and J genes are TRBV4-1 and TRBJ2-1; the D region possibly corresponds to TRBD2 (6 bases align). The specimen was naive CD8+ T cells from blood, with Jurkat cell RNA spiked in. The sample's cell subset or site, from its label and the paper: FACS-sorted CD8+CD4-CCR7+CD45RA+ naive T cells. The DNA sequence reads TGCGCCAGCAGCCCGGGCGGGATTTCGGGCAATGAGCAGTTCTTC. Its product reads: CASSPGGISGNEQFF.